This is a list of T cell receptor beta chains from one sample in a study of cytomegalovirus exposure and HLA in healthy donors. The method was immunoSEQ multiplex PCR; TCRdb's version includes in-frame clones alone and lacks a portion of them. The sample holds roughly 80,000 clones, 63% seen once. The sequencing sample was made of PBMCs. The source of these receptors is a man aged 30-40 years in good health and CMV-seropositive. The CDR3 runs from the conserved cysteine through the conserved F or W. A D gene is named only where the DNA matches it firmly. Expanded clones get a size class; other rows say once, few or many, or leave the size out.

len	abundance	v_gene	d_gene	j_gene	CDR3nt	CDR3aa
15	NA	TRBV6-4	NA	TRBJ2-6	TGTGCCAGCAGTGACGGCAGCTCTGGGGCCAACGTCCTGACTTTC	CASSDGSSGANVLTF
13	NA	TRBV28	NA	TRBJ1-1	TGTGCCAGCAGTAACTCTGACAGGCCTGAAGCTTTCTTT	CASSNSDRPEAFF
15	NA	TRBV9	NA	TRBJ2-5	TGTGCCAGCAGCGTGACTATAGAGTCGCGGGAGACCCAGTACTTC	CASSVTIESRETQYF
15	NA	TRBV5-1	TRBD1	TRBJ1-2	TGCGCCAGCAGTAAGGGCTTACAGGGGGAGGATGGCTACACCTTC	CASSKGLQGEDGYTF
12	NA	TRBV7-3	NA	TRBJ2-2	TGTGCCAGTCAAAGCAACTTCGGGGAGCTGTTTTTT	CASQSNFGELFF
15	once	TRBV7-9	TRBD2	TRBJ2-3	TGTGCCAGCAGCTTGGCGGGGGGGAGCACAGATACGCAGTATTTT	CASSLAGGSTDTQYF
14	few	TRBV30	TRBD1	TRBJ2-6	TGTGCCGGAAAGGGGGCTTCTGGGGCCAACGTCCTGACTTTC	CAGKGASGANVLTF
13	once	TRBV28	NA	TRBJ1-5	TGTGCCAGCAGTTCCTATTCCGCTTGGCCCCAGCATTTT	CASSSYSAWPQHF
14	NA	TRBV28	TRBD2	TRBJ2-7	TGTGCCAGCAGCCCAGGGCCCCTCTGGGAGGGGCAGTACTTC	CASSPGPLWEGQYF
13	NA	TRBV29-1	NA	TRBJ1-3	TGCAGCCCCGAAGCGCAACTGGGAAACACCATATATTTT	CSPEAQLGNTIYF
15	NA	TRBV7-2	NA	TRBJ1-2	TGTGCCAGCAGCTTACAAAAGCGGGCGAACGGCGGCTACACCTTC	CASSLQKRANGGYTF
14	NA	TRBV6-1	TRBD1	TRBJ1-2	TGTGCCAGCAGCTTGGGACAGGGGGAGGGTGGCTACACCTTC	CASSLGQGEGGYTF
15	few	TRBV7-6	NA	TRBJ2-2	TGTGCCAGCAGCTCCCGCTACAGGGCTACCGGGGAGCTGTTTTTT	CASSSRYRATGELFF
15	once	TRBV18	TRBD2	TRBJ2-7	TGTGCCAGCTCTCCGACTAGCGAAGGCTCCTACGAGCAGTACTTC	CASSPTSEGSYEQYF
14	NA	TRBV10-3	TRBD1	TRBJ2-5	TGTGCCATCAGCCCACAGGGGGACCAAGAGACCCAGTACTTC	CAISPQGDQETQYF
14	NA	TRBV29-1	NA	TRBJ2-3	TGCAGCGTTGCTCAGTCGCTTCGCACAGATACGCAGTATTTT	CSVAQSLRTDTQYF
15	once	TRBV28	TRBD1	TRBJ1-2	TGTGCCAGCAGTTTATATGGCAGGGGGCCATATGGCTACACCTTC	CASSLYGRGPYGYTF
15	NA	TRBV28	TRBD2	TRBJ2-5	TGTGCCAGCAGCATTCTCACGGGGGGGCAAGAGACCCAGTACTTC	CASSILTGGQETQYF
13	few	TRBV5-4	NA	TRBJ2-5	TGTGCCAGCAGCTTGCCAGGGGAAGAGACCCAGTACTTC	CASSLPGEETQYF
15	NA	TRBV10-2	TRBD1	TRBJ2-5	TGCGCCAGCAGTGTAGGTACAGGGGCCGTAGAGACCCAGTACTTC	CASSVGTGAVETQYF
15	few	TRBV4-3	NA	TRBJ1-2	TGCGCCAGCAGCCAAGCGCTGACAGGAGACTATGGCTACACCTTC	CASSQALTGDYGYTF
13	NA	TRBV15	NA	TRBJ1-1	TGTGCCACCAGCAGAGGGGCGGGCACTGAAGCTTTCTTT	CATSRGAGTEAFF
14	NA	TRBV14	TRBD2	TRBJ2-7	TGTGCCAGCAGCGGGTGGACTAGCTCCTACGAGCAGTACTTC	CASSGWTSSYEQYF
12	NA	TRBV29-1	TRBD1	TRBJ2-7	TGCAGCGTTTCCGGGACAGGGGACGAGCAGTACTTC	CSVSGTGDEQYF
14	few	TRBV2	TRBD1	TRBJ1-2	TGTGCCAGCAGACCCGGGACAGGTGGATCTGGCTACACCTTC	CASRPGTGGSGYTF
15	NA	TRBV4-3	NA	TRBJ1-3	TGCGCCAGCAGCCAACGCACGGGGGCTGGAAACACCATATATTTT	CASSQRTGAGNTIYF
13	NA	TRBV30	NA	TRBJ1-5	TGTGCCTGGAGCGATCAGGGGAATCAGCCCCAGCATTTT	CAWSDQGNQPQHF
11	NA	TRBV11-2	NA	TRBJ1-2	TGTGCCAGCAGCTTAGGGACAGAGCTTCTCTTC	CASSLGTELLF
13	NA	TRBV19	TRBD1	TRBJ1-5	TGTGCCAGTAGCGGACAGGGGTATCAGCCCCAGCATTTT	CASSGQGYQPQHF
14	NA	TRBV5-6	TRBD1	TRBJ1-2	TGTGCCAGCAGCTGGAACAGGGGAGGAAATGGCTACACCTTC	CASSWNRGGNGYTF
14	NA	TRBV7-9	NA	TRBJ1-1	TGTGCCAGCAGCTTAGTGTATAGAAACACTGAAGCTTTCTTT	CASSLVYRNTEAFF
14	NA	TRBV7-3	TRBD2	TRBJ2-1	TGTGCCAGCAGCCCTAGCGGGAGGGCCTCTGAGCAGTTCTTC	CASSPSGRASEQFF
21	few	TRBV9	TRBD1	TRBJ1-2	TGTGCCAGCAGCGCAAAATCCTGGGACAGGGACCACCAATCCCTCTTCTATGGCTACACCTTC	CASSAKSWDRDHQSLFYGYTF
22	NA	TRBV4-2	TRBD2	TRBJ2-1	TGTGCCAGCAGCCAAGAAGATATCGTTTGGCGGGGCTCGGGACTAGCAGGAAATGAGCAGTTCTTC	CASSQEDIVWRGSGLAGNEQFF
16	NA	TRBV6-5	TRBD2	TRBJ2-1	TGTGCCAGCAGTTACTCGGTGGGAGGGTCCTACAATGAGCAGTTCTTC	CASSYSVGGSYNEQFF
17	NA	TRBV9	TRBD2	TRBJ2-1	TGTGCCAGCAGCGTAGCCCCGACTAGCGGGGGGGTAGGTGAGCAGTTCTTC	CASSVAPTSGGVGEQFF
12	few	TRBV5-3	TRBD2	TRBJ2-7	TGTGCCATAATAGCGGGTCCCTACGAGCAGTACTTC	CAIIAGPYEQYF
15	few	TRBV6-1	NA	TRBJ2-6	TGTGCCAGCAGTGAAGGACAGTCTGGGGCCAACGTCCTGACTTTC	CASSEGQSGANVLTF
14	NA	TRBV19	TRBD1	TRBJ2-5	TGTGCCAGTAGCCAGGGGGCAGACAAAGAGACCCAGTACTTC	CASSQGADKETQYF
15	few	TRBV6-6	NA	TRBJ1-1	TGTGCCAGCAGCCCGAGGGAGGGGCTGGGGACTGAAGCTTTCTTT	CASSPREGLGTEAFF
13	NA	TRBV5-1	NA	TRBJ2-7	TGCGCCAGCAGCTTGGCCACTGACTACGAGCAGTACTTC	CASSLATDYEQYF
15	NA	TRBV6-5	TRBD1	TRBJ1-5	TGTGCCAGCAGTTACTCAGGGACAGGGAATCAGCCCCAGCATTTT	CASSYSGTGNQPQHF
15	NA	TRBV11-3	TRBD2	TRBJ2-5	TGTGCCAGCAGCGTTCGCAGCGGGGGCAGGGAGACCCAGTACTTC	CASSVRSGGRETQYF
20	NA	TRBV10-1	TRBD2	TRBJ2-3	TGCGCCAGCGCCTCGTTTCAGGGACTAGCGGGACCTCCTAGCACAGATACGCAGTATTTT	CASASFQGLAGPPSTDTQYF
15	NA	TRBV7-3	NA	TRBJ2-5	TGTGCCAGCGCTTGGGGTGGGGGGGGCGGAGAGACCCAGTACTTC	CASAWGGGGGETQYF
16	few	TRBV19	NA	TRBJ1-1	TGTGCCAGTAGTATGCGTGGTCGGGGTAGGAACACTGAAGCTTTCTTT	CASSMRGRGRNTEAFF
14	NA	TRBV6-5	TRBD1	TRBJ1-2	TGTGCCAGCACGTCCGGGACAGGGAACTATGGCTACACCTTC	CASTSGTGNYGYTF
12	few	TRBV6-5	NA	TRBJ2-5	TGTGCCAGCAGACAGGGATTTGGGACCCAGTACTTC	CASRQGFGTQYF
12	NA	TRBV19	NA	TRBJ1-2	TGTGCCAGTAGTATGGACAGCTATGGCTACACCTTC	CASSMDSYGYTF
13	NA	TRBV10-3	NA	TRBJ2-4	TGTGCCATCGGGGAGACCGGAACAGACATTCAGTACTTC	CAIGETGTDIQYF
16	few	TRBV7-6	TRBD2	TRBJ2-1	TGTGCCAGCAGCTTAGGTCCGGGGGGATCGGTTAATGAGCAGTTCTTC	CASSLGPGGSVNEQFF